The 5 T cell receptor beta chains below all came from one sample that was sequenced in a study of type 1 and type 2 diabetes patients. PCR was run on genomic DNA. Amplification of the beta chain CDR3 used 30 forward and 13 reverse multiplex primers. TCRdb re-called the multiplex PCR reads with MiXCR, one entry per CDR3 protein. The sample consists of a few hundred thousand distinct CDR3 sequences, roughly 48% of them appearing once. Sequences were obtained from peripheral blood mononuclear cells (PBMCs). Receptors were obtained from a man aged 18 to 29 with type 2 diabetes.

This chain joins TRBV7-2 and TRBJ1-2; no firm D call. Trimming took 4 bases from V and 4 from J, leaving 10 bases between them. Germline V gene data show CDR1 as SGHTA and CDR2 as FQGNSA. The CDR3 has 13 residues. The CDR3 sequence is CASSSISGYGYTF. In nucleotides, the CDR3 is TGTGCCAGCAGCTCGATCAGTGGCTATGGCTACACCTTC. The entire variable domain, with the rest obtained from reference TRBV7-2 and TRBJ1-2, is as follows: GAGVSQSPSNKVTEKGKDVELRCDPISGHTALYWYRQSLGQGLEFLIYFQGNSAPDKSGLPSDRFSAERTGGSVSTLTIQRTQQEDSAVYLCASSSISGYGYTFGSGTRLTVV.

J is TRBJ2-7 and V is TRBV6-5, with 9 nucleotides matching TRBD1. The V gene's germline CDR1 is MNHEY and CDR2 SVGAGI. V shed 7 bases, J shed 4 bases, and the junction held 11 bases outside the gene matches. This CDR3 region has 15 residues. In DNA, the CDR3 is TGTGCCAGCAAGGGACAGGGACAGACACGATACGAGCAGTACTTC. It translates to CASKGQGQTRYEQYF.

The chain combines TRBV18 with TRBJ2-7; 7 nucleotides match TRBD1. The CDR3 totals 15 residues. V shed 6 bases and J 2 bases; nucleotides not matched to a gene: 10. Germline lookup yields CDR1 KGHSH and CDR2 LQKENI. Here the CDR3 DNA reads TGTGCCAGCTCCCCTGGACAGGCCCGTACCTACGAGCAGTACTTC. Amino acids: CASSPGQARTYEQYF.

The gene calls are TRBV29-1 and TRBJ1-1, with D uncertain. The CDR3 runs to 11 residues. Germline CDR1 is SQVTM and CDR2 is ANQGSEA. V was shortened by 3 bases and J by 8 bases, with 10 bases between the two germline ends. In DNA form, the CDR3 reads TGCAGCGTTGATTTTGTCGGGGAAGCTTTCTTT. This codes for CSVDFVGEAFF.

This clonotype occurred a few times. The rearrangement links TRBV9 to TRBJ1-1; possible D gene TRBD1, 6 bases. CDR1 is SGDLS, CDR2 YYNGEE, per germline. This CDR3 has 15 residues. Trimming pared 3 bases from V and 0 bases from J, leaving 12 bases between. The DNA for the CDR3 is TGTGCCAGCAGCGAGGGGGTGGCCATGAACACTGAAGCTTTCTTT. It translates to CASSEGVAMNTEAFF. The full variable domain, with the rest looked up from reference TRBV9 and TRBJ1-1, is DSGVTQTPKHLITATGQRVTLRCSPRSGDLSVYWYQQSLDQGLQFLIQYYNGEERAKGNILERFSAQQFPDLHSELNLSSLELGDSALYFCASSEGVAMNTEAFFGQGTRLTVV.